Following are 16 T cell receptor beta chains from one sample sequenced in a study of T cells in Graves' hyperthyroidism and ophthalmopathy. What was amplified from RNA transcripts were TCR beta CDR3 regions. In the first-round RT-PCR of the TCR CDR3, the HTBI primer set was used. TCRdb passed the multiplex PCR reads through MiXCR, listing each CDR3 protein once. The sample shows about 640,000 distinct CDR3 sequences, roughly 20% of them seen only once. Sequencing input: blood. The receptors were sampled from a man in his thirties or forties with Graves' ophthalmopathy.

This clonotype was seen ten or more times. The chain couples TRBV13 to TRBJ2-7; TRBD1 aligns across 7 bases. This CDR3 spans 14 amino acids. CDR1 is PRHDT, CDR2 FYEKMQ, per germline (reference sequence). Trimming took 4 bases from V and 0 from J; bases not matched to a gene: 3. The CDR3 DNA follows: TGTGCCAGCAGCTCCGGGGACAGCTCCTACGAGCAGTACTTC. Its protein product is CASSSGDSSYEQYF.

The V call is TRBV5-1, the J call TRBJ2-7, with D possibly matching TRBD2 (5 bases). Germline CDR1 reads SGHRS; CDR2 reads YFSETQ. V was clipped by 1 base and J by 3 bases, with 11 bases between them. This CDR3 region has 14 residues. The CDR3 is CASSLRGMGYEQYF. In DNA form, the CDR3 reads TGCGCCAGCAGCTTGAGAGGGATGGGCTACGAGCAGTACTTC.

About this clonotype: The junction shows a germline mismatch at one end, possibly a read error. The CDR3 protein is CASSPFGGSTDTQYF. The CDR3 region has the DNA TGTGCCAGCAGCCCGTTCGGGGGAAGCACAGATACGCAGTATTTT. This sequence joins TRBV5-1 and TRBJ2-3; possibly TRBD2 for D (6 bases). Germline V gene sequence: CDR1 SGHRS, CDR2 YFSETQ. This CDR3 is 15 amino acids long. Full variable domain (rest looked up from reference TRBV5-1 and TRBJ2-3): KAGVTQTPRYLIKTRGQQVTLSCSPISGHRSVSWYQQTPGQGLQFLFEYFSETQRNKGNFPGRFSGRQFSNSRSEMNVSTLELGDSALYLCASSPFGGSTDTQYFGPGTRLTVL.

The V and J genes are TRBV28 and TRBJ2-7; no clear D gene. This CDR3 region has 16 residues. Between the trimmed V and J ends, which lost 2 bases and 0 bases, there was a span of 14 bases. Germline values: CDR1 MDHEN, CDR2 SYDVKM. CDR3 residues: CASSLGLDGDSYEQYF. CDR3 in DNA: TGTGCCAGCAGTTTAGGTCTGGACGGCGACTCCTACGAGCAGTACTTC.

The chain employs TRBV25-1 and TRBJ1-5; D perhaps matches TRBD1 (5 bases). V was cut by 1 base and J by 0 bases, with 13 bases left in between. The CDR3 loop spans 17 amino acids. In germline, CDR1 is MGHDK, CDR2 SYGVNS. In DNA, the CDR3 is TGTGCCAGCAGTGAATGGGGGGACGGTGATAGCAATCAGCCCCAGCATTTT. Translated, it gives CASSEWGDGDSNQPQHF.

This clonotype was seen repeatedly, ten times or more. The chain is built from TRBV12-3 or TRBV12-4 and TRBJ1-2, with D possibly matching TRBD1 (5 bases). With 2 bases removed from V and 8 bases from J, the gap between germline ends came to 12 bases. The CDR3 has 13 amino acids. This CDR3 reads CASSLRGAEGYTF. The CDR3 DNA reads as TGTGCCAGCAGTTTAAGAGGGGCAGAGGGCTACACCTTC.

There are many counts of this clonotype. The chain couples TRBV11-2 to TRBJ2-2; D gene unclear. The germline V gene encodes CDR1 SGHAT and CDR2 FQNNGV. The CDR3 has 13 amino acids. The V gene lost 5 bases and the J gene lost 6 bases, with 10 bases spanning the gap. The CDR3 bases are TGTGCCAGCAGCCAAGCGTTAGCCGGGGAGCTGTTTTTT. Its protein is CASSQALAGELFF.

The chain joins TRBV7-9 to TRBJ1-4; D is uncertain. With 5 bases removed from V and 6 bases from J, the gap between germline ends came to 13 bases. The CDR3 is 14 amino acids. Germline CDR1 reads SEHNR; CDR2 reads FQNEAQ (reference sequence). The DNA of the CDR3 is TGTGCCAGCAGCCCGGACGGGATGGATGAAAAACTGTTTTTT. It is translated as CASSPDGMDEKLFF.

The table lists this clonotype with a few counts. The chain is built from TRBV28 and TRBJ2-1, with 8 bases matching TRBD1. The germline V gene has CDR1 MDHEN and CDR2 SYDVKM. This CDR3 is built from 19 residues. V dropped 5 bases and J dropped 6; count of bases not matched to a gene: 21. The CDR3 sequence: CASSGRTGLATTLFNEQFF. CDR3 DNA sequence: TGTGCCAGCAGTGGTAGGACAGGGCTTGCGACTACCCTATTCAATGAGCAGTTCTTC.

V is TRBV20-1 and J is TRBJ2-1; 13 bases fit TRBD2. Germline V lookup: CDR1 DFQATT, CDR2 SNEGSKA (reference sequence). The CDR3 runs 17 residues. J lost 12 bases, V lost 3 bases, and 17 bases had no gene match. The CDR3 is CSASLLTGTSGIHGQFF. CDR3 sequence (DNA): TGCAGTGCTAGCCTGCTAACCGGGACTAGCGGGATCCATGGGCAGTTCTTC.

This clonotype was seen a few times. The CDR3 region is CASSSPFPLGGTALGNTIYF. The CDR3 DNA follows: TGTGCCAGCAGCTCCCCCTTTCCCCTCGGCGGGACAGCCCTTGGAAACACCATATATTTT. The rearrangement links TRBV2 to TRBJ1-3; TRBD1 matches 7 bases. Germline V gives CDR1 SNHLY, CDR2 FYNNEI. V lost 6 bases, J lost 3 bases, and 23 bases stayed unmatched. The CDR3 totals 20 residues.

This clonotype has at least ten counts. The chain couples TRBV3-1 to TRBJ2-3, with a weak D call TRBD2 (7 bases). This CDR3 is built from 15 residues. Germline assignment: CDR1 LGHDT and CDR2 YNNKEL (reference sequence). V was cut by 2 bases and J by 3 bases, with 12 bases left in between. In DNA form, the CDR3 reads TGTGCCAGCAGCCAAAACGAGGGGGGGACAGATACGCAGTATTTT. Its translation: CASSQNEGGTDTQYF.

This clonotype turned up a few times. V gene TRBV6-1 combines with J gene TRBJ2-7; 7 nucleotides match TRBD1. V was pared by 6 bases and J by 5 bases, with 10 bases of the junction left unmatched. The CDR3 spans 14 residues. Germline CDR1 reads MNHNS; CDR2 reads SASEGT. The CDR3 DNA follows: TGTGCCAGCAGGCCCCCGGGACAGAAGGACGAGCAGTACTTC. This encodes CASRPPGQKDEQYF.

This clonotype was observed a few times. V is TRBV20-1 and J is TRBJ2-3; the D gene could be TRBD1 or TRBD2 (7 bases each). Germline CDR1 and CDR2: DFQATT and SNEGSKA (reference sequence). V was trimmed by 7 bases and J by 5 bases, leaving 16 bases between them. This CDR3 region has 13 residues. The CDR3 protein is CSVPGRGRDTQYF. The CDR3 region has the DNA TGCAGTGTTCCGGGGAGGGGGCGAGATACGCAGTATTTT.

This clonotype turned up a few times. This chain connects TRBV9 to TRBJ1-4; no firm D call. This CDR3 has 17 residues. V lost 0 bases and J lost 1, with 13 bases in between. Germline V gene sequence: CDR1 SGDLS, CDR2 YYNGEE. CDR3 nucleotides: TGTGCCAGCAGCGTAGGGGAACCGCGTGGAACTAATGAAAAACTGTTTTTT. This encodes CASSVGEPRGTNEKLFF. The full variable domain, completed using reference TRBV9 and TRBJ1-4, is DSGVTQTPKHLITATGQRVTLRCSPRSGDLSVYWYQQSLDQGLQFLIQYYNGEERAKGNILERFSAQQFPDLHSELNLSSLELGDSALYFCASSVGEPRGTNEKLFFGSGTQLSVL.

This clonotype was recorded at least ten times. The CDR3 region is CASSLAAYEQYF. The CDR3 coding sequence is TGTGCCAGCAGTTTAGCGGCCTACGAGCAGTACTTC. This rearrangement joins TRBV28 to TRBJ2-7; D is unresolved. CDR3 size: 12 residues. CDR1 and CDR2 from the germline V gene are MDHEN and SYDVKM. Trimming took 2 bases from V and 2 from J, leaving 4 bases between them.